This T cell receptor beta chain was found in a study of shared clonotypes between healthy human individuals. The wider study: The people who gave samples were two women and three men aged 18 to 49.

Naivety among CD8 cells was defined by CD45RO negativity and positive CCR7 selection, thereby excluding terminally differentiated effector memory CD45RA+ cells. Among the donors, all were Caucasian adults who lived in Nashville, Tennessee. General study points: Clonotype sharing among donors was expected to depend on sequencing depth.

Comments on this clone: As yet, its antigen is unknown.

Deep-level assay runs were performed. Clones were sequenced by immunoSEQ multiplex PCR, and TCRdb holds only the in-frame ones, with some missing. The table includes more than 2 million clones, about 95% detected once. The sequenced sample consisted of naive CD8+ T cells sorted from blood. The sequence was collected from a man between 18 and 29 years old in good health.

The CDR3 here is CASSPGVWGRNDGYEQYF. The CDR3 coding sequence is TGCGCCAGCAGCCCTGGGGTTTGGGGGCGTAATGATGGCTACGAGCAGTACTTC. The chain combines TRBV5-1 with TRBJ2-7; tentatively, D is TRBD1 (6 bases). V was shortened by 4 bases and J by 3 bases, with 26 bases between the two germline ends. Germline assignment: CDR1 SGHRS and CDR2 YFSETQ. The CDR3 is made up of 18 amino acids. The whole variable domain, remainder taken from reference TRBV5-1 and TRBJ2-7, is KAGVTQTPRYLIKTRGQQVTLSCSPISGHRSVSWYQQTPGQGLQFLFEYFSETQRNKGNFPGRFSGRQFSNSRSEMNVSTLELGDSALYLCASSPGVWGRNDGYEQYFGPGTRLTVT.